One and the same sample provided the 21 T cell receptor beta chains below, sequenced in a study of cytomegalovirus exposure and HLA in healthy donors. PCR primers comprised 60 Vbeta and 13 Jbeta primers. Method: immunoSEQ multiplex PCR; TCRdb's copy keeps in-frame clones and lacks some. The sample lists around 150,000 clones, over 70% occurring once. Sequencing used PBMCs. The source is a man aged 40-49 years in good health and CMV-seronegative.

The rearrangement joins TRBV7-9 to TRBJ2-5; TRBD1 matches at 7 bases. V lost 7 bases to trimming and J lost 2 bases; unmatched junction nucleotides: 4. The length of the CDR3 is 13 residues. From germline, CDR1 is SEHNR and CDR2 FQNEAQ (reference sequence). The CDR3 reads CASTRDSQETQYF. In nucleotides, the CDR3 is TGTGCCAGCACCCGGGACAGTCAAGAGACCCAGTACTTC.

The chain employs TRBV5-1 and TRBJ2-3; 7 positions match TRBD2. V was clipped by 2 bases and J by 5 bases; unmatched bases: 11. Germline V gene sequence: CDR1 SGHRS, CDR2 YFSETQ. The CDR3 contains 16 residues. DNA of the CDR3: TGCGCCAGCAGCTTCGGCTCCCCGGGGGGTCAAGATACGCAGTATTTT. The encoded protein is CASSFGSPGGQDTQYF.

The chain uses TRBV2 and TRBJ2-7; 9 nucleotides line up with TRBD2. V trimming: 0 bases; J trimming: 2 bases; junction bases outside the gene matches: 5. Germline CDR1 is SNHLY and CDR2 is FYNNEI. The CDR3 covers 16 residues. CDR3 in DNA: TGTGCCAGCAGTGAAGCTGGGCGGGGGGGAACCTACGAGCAGTACTTC. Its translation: CASSEAGRGGTYEQYF.

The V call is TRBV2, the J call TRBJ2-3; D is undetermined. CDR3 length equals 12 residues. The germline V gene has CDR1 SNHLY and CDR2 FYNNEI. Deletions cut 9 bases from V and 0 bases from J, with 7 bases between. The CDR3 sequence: CASPSSTDTQYF. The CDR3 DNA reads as TGTGCCAGTCCCTCTAGCACAGATACGCAGTATTTT.

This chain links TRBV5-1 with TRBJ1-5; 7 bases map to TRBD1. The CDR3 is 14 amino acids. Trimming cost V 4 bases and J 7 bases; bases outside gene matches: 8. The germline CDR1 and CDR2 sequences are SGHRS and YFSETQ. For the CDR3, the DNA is TGCGCCAGCAGCCTGCAGGGGGGAATGCAGCCCCAGCATTTT. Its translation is CASSLQGGMQPQHF.

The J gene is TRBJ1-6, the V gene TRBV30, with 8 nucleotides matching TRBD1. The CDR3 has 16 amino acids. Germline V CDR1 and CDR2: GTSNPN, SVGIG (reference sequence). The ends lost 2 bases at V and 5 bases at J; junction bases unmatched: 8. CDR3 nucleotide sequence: TGTGCCTGGAGTCGGCAGGGGGCACGGGATAATTCACCCCTCCACTTT. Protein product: CAWSRQGARDNSPLHF.

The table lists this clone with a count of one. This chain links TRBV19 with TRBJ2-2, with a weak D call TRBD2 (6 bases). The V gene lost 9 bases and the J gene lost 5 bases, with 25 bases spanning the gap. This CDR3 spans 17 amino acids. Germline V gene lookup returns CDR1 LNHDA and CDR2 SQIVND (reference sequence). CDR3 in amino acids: CASLFSTGLRGTGELFF. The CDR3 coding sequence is TGTGCCAGCTTATTCTCAACGGGACTCCGAGGGACCGGGGAGCTGTTTTTT.

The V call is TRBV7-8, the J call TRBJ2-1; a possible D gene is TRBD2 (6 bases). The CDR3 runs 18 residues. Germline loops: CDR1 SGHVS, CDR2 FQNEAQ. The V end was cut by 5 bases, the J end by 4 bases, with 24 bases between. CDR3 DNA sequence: TGTGCCAGCAGCCCCGCGCAGGGAGGTTTTATCCGTTACAATGAGCAGTTCTTC. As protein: CASSPAQGGFIRYNEQFF.

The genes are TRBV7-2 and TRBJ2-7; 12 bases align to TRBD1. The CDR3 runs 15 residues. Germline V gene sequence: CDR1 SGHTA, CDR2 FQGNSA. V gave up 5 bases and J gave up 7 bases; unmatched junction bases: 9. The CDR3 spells CASSPGTGGYREQYF. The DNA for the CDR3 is TGTGCCAGCAGCCCCGGGACAGGGGGCTATCGGGAGCAGTACTTC.

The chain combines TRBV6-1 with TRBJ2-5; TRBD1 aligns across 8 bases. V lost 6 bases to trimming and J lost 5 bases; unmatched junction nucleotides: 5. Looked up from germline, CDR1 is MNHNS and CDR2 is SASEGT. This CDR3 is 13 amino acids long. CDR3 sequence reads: CASRPGQDETQYF. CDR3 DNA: TGTGCCAGCAGACCGGGACAGGACGAGACCCAGTACTTC.

In DNA form, the CDR3 reads TGTGCCAGCAGATCAGGACAACATTACGAGCAGTACTTC. Its protein is CASRSGQHYEQYF. The rearrangement uses TRBV2 and TRBJ2-7; D perhaps matches TRBD1 (5 bases). The CDR3 is 13 residues long. The V end lost 6 bases, the J end lost 4 bases, and 13 bases lay between the germline ends. The germline V gene has CDR1 SNHLY and CDR2 FYNNEI.

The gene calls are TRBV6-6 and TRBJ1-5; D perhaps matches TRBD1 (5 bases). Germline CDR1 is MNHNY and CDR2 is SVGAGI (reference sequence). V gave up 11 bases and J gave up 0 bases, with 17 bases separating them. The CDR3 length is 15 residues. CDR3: CAARGGSYSNQPQHF. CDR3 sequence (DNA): TGTGCCGCGCGGGGGGGATCTTATAGCAATCAGCCCCAGCATTTT.

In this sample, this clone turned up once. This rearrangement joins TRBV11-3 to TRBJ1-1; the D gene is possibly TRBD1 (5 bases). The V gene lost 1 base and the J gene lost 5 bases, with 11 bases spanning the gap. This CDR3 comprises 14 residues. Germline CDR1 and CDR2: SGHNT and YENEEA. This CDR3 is CASSLGMGPTEAFF. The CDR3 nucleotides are TGTGCCAGCAGCTTAGGCATGGGGCCTACTGAAGCTTTCTTT.

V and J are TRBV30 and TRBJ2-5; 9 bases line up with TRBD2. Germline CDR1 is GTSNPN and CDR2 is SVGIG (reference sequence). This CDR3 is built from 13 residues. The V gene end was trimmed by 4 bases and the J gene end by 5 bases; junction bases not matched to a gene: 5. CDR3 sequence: CAWTMTSGETQYF. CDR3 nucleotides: TGTGCCTGGACAATGACTAGCGGTGAGACCCAGTACTTC.

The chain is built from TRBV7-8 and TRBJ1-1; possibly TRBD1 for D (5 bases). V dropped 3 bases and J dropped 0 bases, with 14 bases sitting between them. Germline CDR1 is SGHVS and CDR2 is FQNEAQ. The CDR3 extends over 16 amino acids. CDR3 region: CASSLGGYGVNTEAFF. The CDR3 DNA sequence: TGTGCCAGCAGCTTGGGGGGGTACGGAGTGAACACTGAAGCTTTCTTT.

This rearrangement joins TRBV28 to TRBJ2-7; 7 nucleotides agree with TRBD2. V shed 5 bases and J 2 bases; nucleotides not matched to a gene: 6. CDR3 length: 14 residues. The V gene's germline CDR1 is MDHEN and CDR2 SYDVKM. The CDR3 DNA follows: TGTGCCAGCAGTCTAAGTAGCGGGCCCTACGAGCAGTACTTC. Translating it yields CASSLSSGPYEQYF.

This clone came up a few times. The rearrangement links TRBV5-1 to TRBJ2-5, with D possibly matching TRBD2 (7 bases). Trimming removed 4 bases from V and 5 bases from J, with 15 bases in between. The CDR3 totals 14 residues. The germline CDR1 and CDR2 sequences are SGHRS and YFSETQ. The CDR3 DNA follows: TGCGCCAGCAGCCGGTGGGGGGGCCGTGAGACCCAGTACTTC. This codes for CASSRWGGRETQYF. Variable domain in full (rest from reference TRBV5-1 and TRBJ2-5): KAGVTQTPRYLIKTRGQQVTLSCSPISGHRSVSWYQQTPGQGLQFLFEYFSETQRNKGNFPGRFSGRQFSNSRSEMNVSTLELGDSALYLCASSRWGGRETQYFGPGTRLLVL.

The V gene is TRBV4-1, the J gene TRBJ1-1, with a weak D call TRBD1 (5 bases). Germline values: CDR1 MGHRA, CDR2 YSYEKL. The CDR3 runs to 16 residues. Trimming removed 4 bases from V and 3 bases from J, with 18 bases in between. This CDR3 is CASSRGVGGSDTEAFF. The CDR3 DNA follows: TGCGCCAGCAGCCGGGGGGTGGGGGGATCAGACACTGAAGCTTTCTTT.

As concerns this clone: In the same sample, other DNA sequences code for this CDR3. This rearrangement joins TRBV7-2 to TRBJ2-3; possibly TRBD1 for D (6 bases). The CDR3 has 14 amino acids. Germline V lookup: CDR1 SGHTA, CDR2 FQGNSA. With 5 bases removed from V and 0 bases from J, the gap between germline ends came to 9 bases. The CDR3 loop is CASSLGTSTDTQYF. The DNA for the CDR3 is TGTGCCAGCAGCCTTGGGACAAGCACAGATACGCAGTATTTT.

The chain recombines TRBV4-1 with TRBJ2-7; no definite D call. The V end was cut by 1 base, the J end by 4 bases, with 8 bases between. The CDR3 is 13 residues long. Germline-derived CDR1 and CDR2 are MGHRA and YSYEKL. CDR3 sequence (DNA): TGCGCCAGCAGCCAAGTGGTCGGGTACGAGCAGTACTTC. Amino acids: CASSQVVGYEQYF.

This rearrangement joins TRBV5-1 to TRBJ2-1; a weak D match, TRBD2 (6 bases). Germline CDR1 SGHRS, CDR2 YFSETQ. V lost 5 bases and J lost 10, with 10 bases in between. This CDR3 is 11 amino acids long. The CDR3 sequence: CASSPGEEQFF. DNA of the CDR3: TGCGCCAGCAGTCCGGGAGAAGAGCAGTTCTTC.